Below, 30 T cell receptor beta chains from the same sample are listed, as sequenced in a study of human T cells and chemical hapten exposure (TCRdb year 2021). Libraries were made using RACE. The run used a NextSeq 500. TCRdb applied fastp at Q25 and MiXCR to the public reads, then kept only in-frame beta chains. Rows with a matching CDR3 protein are joined into one entry that keeps the most common DNA and genes. The table for this sample lists about 380,000 distinct CDR3 sequences; roughly 4.8% of them were counted only once. Clones ranked in the top ten supply about 2.1% of the sample. Explained via the paper, the time point label denotes: patch test 1, 2 weeks after DPC sensitization. What this sample's treatment or condition label stands for: therapeutic diphenylcyclopropenone sensitization with weekly scalp DPC. Sequencing used whole blood, obtained in connection with sensitization to the hapten diphenylcyclopropenone (DPC). The source is a woman between 50 and 59 years old with alopecia areata. Some clones in this sample may be carry-over from other donors' samples.

This clonotype was seen many times. The chain couples TRBV7-9 to TRBJ2-3, with 7 bases lining up with TRBD1. The CDR3 extends over 14 amino acids. V lost 8 bases and J lost 4; bases outside the gene matches: 9. Germline V gene data show CDR1 as SEHNR and CDR2 as FQNEAQ (reference sequence). In nucleotides, the CDR3 is TGTGCCAGCGCTACAGGGGAAGGATCAGATACGCAGTATTTT. Protein product: CASATGEGSDTQYF.

This clonotype has ten or more counts. The chain joins TRBV10-3 to TRBJ2-7; 11 bases agree with TRBD2. J gave up 5 bases and V 6 bases, and 9 bases lay outside the gene matches. CDR1 is ENHRY and CDR2 is SYGVKD in the germline V gene. The CDR3 has 15 amino acids. CDR3 amino acids: CAISLIAGGQDEQYF. CDR3 nucleotides: TGTGCCATCAGCCTTATAGCGGGAGGGCAGGACGAGCAGTACTTC.

The chain combines TRBV20-1 with TRBJ2-3; the match to TRBD2 covers 7 bases. The V segment lost 4 bases and the J segment 4 bases; nucleotides outside the gene matches: 11. CDR1 DFQATT and CDR2 SNEGSKA come from the germline V gene (reference sequence). The CDR3 length is 15 residues. Here the CDR3 reads CSANLLAKPPDTQYF. The DNA for the CDR3 is TGCAGTGCTAATTTACTAGCGAAACCCCCAGATACGCAGTATTTT.

This clonotype was counted many times. This sequence joins TRBV7-8 and TRBJ1-5; the D is unclear. CDR1 SGHVS and CDR2 FQNEAQ come from the germline V gene. The CDR3 runs 16 residues. Trimming stripped 2 bases from V and 2 bases from J, with 13 bases between. CDR3 nucleotides: TGTGCCAGCAGCTTAAAGCGTTGGCCAGGCAATCAGCCCCAGCATTTT. Protein: CASSLKRWPGNQPQHF.

CDR3 DNA: TGTGCCAGCAGTTTAGGAGCGGGGGGCCTGTCAGATACGCAGTATTTT. It is translated as CASSLGAGGLSDTQYF. The chain employs TRBV12-3 or TRBV12-4 and TRBJ2-3, with 9 nucleotides matching TRBD2. This CDR3 is 16 amino acids long. The V segment lost 1 base and the J segment 4 bases; nucleotides outside the gene matches: 6.

This clonotype was recorded at least ten times. The chain links TRBV2 to TRBJ2-5, with 8 bases aligning to TRBD1. V was pared by 5 bases and J by 1 base, with 3 bases of the junction left unmatched. The CDR3 is made up of 14 amino acids. Germline assignment: CDR1 SNHLY and CDR2 FYNNEI. As DNA, the CDR3 is TGTGCCAGCAGTCGACAGGGGCGCCAAGAGACCCAGTACTTC. Its translation is CASSRQGRQETQYF.

This clonotype was observed many times. This chain links TRBV12-3 or TRBV12-4 with TRBJ2-7, with TRBD1 identical over 7 bases. The trim removed 4 bases at V and 5 bases at J, leaving 8 bases unmatched. This CDR3 is 14 amino acids long. CDR3 residues: CASSSSTGYNEQYF. In nucleotides, the CDR3 is TGTGCCAGCAGTTCATCGACAGGGTATAACGAGCAGTACTTC.

This clonotype was seen more than once but under ten times. V and J are TRBV27 and TRBJ2-3; 8 nucleotides agree with TRBD2. The CDR3 spans 15 residues. With V trimmed by 6 bases and J by 2 bases, 7 bases remained unmatched. Germline values: CDR1 MNHEY, CDR2 SMNVEV (reference sequence). The CDR3 region is CASSSLLAATDTQYF. CDR3 coding DNA: TGTGCCAGCAGCTCCCTACTAGCGGCCACAGATACGCAGTATTTT.

This clonotype appeared many times. The V and J genes are TRBV29-1 and TRBJ2-1; either TRBD1 or TRBD2 may fit D (7 bases each). The CDR3 runs 12 residues. CDR1 and CDR2 from the germline V gene are SQVTM and ANQGSEA. The V and J ends lost 7 bases and 8 bases respectively, with 15 bases between them. For the CDR3, the DNA is TGCAGCGGGAACAGGGGAGGGGATGAGCAGTTCTTC. As protein: CSGNRGGDEQFF.

The rearrangement uses TRBV10-3 and TRBJ2-7, with TRBD2 as a possible D gene (5 bases). CDR3 length equals 14 residues. Trimming took off 4 bases at V and 3 bases at J, with 13 bases between the two ends. Germline CDR1 and CDR2: ENHRY and SYGVKD. CDR3 DNA sequence: TGTGCCATCAGTGGTCTCCAACTAGACTACGAGCAGTACTTC. This sequence encodes CAISGLQLDYEQYF.

Concerning this clonotype: The junction departs from the called germline gene at one end, perhaps through a read error. This chain uses TRBV12-3 or TRBV12-4 with TRBJ2-3; 9 bases are a match to TRBD1. There are 14 residues in the CDR3. The CDR3 sequence: CASSRTGGADTKYF. The CDR3 DNA sequence: TGTGCCAGCAGTCGAACAGGGGGCGCAGATACGAAGTATTTT.

The V call is TRBV28, the J call TRBJ2-3; 11 nucleotides agree with TRBD2. The length of the CDR3 is 18 residues. The V and J ends lost 2 bases and 4 bases, in that order; junction bases with no gene match: 11. Germline V gives CDR1 MDHEN, CDR2 SYDVKM. The CDR3, as DNA: TGTGCCAGCAGTTTACAGACTAGCGGGACGGAAGTTGCAGATACGCAGTATTTT. Translated: CASSLQTSGTEVADTQYF.

The J gene is TRBJ1-4, the V gene TRBV20-1; possible D gene TRBD1, 5 bases. With 7 bases removed from V and 7 bases from J, the gap between germline ends came to 16 bases. The CDR3 is 13 amino acids. Germline-derived CDR1 and CDR2 are DFQATT and SNEGSKA (reference sequence). CDR3 sequence reads: CSVKGPAGEKLFF. The CDR3 coding sequence is TGCAGTGTGAAGGGACCGGCGGGTGAAAAACTGTTTTTT.

This clonotype appeared many times. The chain employs TRBV6-5 and TRBJ1-1; no definite D call. Germline values: CDR1 MNHEY, CDR2 SVGAGI. The CDR3 loop spans 12 amino acids. The V end was cut by 4 bases, the J end by 5 bases, with 8 bases between. The CDR3 protein is CASSSAGTEAFF. The CDR3 DNA follows: TGTGCCAGCAGTTCCGCGGGGACTGAAGCTTTCTTT.

This clonotype was found a few times. V is TRBV6-2 or TRBV6-3 and J is TRBJ2-1; TRBD1 is a possible D gene (6 bases). Between the trimmed V and J ends, which lost 6 bases and 8 bases, there was a span of 11 bases. This CDR3 comprises 12 residues. The germline V gene has CDR1 MNHEY and CDR2 SVGEGT. The CDR3 here is CASRGAIDEQFF. Here the CDR3 DNA reads TGTGCCAGCAGGGGGGCCATCGATGAGCAGTTCTTC.

V gene TRBV15 combines with J gene TRBJ2-1, with TRBD2 identical over 8 bases. Germline lookup yields CDR1 LNHNV and CDR2 YYDKDF (reference sequence). J was trimmed by 7 bases and V by 3 bases; bases with no gene match: 8. The CDR3 length is 15 residues. The CDR3 nucleotides read TGTGCCACCAGCAGCTCAGCGGGAGCAGAGAATGAGCAGTTCTTC. Encoded protein: CATSSSAGAENEQFF.

This chain links TRBV2 with TRBJ2-1; TRBD2 agrees at 9 bases. This CDR3 has 17 amino acids. V trimming: 7 bases; J trimming: 7 bases; junction bases outside the gene matches: 17. The germline V gene encodes CDR1 SNHLY and CDR2 FYNNEI. The CDR3 loop reads CASIPPEKRGAGNEQFF. The DNA for the CDR3 is TGTGCCAGCATCCCCCCAGAGAAGCGGGGGGCAGGTAATGAGCAGTTCTTC.

The chain uses TRBV2 and TRBJ1-5; a weak D match, TRBD1 (6 bases). CDR3 length: 13 amino acids. V was pared by 6 bases and J by 7 bases, with 13 bases between. Germline V gene sequence: CDR1 SNHLY, CDR2 FYNNEI. The CDR3 loop is CASRVQGFQPQHF. The CDR3 coding sequence is TGTGCCAGCAGGGTTCAGGGGTTCCAGCCCCAGCATTTT. Full variable domain (rest looked up from reference TRBV2 and TRBJ1-5): EPEVTQTPSHQVTQMGQEVILRCVPISNHLYFYWYRQILGQKVEFLVSFYNNEISEKSEIFDDQFSVERPDGSNFTLKIRSTKLEDSAMYFCASRVQGFQPQHFGDGTRLSIL.

There are a few counts of this clonotype. The chain employs TRBV7-2 and TRBJ2-7, with 7 bases fitting TRBD2. J was trimmed by 0 bases and V by 1 base; bases with no gene match: 6. The germline gives CDR1 SGHTA, CDR2 FQGNSA. The length of the CDR3 is 16 residues. In DNA, the CDR3 is TGTGCCAGCAGCTTAGATGCTAGCGGTAGCTCCTACGAGCAGTACTTC. Amino acids: CASSLDASGSSYEQYF.

V is TRBV28 and J is TRBJ2-1; 8 nucleotides match TRBD2. The CDR3 runs 15 residues. J was trimmed by 4 bases and V by 2 bases; bases with no gene match: 4. CDR1 is MDHEN, CDR2 SYDVKM, per germline. This chain's CDR3 is CASSLQRGRYNEQFF. The CDR3 DNA reads TGTGCCAGCAGTTTACAGCGGGGGCGATACAATGAGCAGTTCTTC.

This clonotype was counted at least ten times. The chain recombines TRBV15 with TRBJ1-1, with D tentatively TRBD1 (5 bases). CDR3 length: 15 residues. V gave up 5 bases and J gave up 7 bases, with 20 bases separating them. The germline V gene has CDR1 LNHNV and CDR2 YYDKDF (reference sequence). This chain's CDR3 is CATSGGEVPGFEAFF. The CDR3 DNA follows: TGTGCCACCAGCGGAGGGGAGGTGCCTGGGTTTGAAGCTTTCTTT.

This rearrangement joins TRBV6-5 to TRBJ2-7, with a possible D match to TRBD1 (6 bases). The CDR3 covers 11 residues. The germline V gene has CDR1 MNHEY and CDR2 SVGAGI. V was shortened by 2 bases and J by 7 bases, with 6 bases between the two germline ends. The CDR3 loop is CASSYQGEQYF. The CDR3 coding sequence is TGTGCCAGCAGTTACCAGGGGGAGCAGTACTTC.

This clonotype was seen many times. This rearrangement joins TRBV9 to TRBJ2-3; TRBD2 matches at 9 bases. Germline lookup yields CDR1 SGDLS and CDR2 YYNGEE. The trim removed 4 bases at V and 6 bases at J, leaving 9 bases unmatched. The CDR3 sequence is 15 residues long. The CDR3 loop is CASSTSGTSLDTQYF. The CDR3 bases are TGTGCCAGCAGCACGTCCGGGACTAGCTTGGATACGCAGTATTTT.

The V gene is TRBV2, the J gene TRBJ2-1; D is ambiguous. The CDR3 has 9 amino acids. Germline CDR1 SNHLY, CDR2 FYNNEI. Deletions cut 3 bases from V and 13 bases from J, with 4 bases between. The DNA for the CDR3 is TGTGCCAGCAGTGAGGGTCAGTTCTTC. Translating it yields CASSEGQFF.

The rearrangement uses TRBV7-9 and TRBJ1-5; possible D gene TRBD1, 5 bases. The CDR3 loop spans 13 amino acids. Between the trimmed V and J ends, which lost 1 base and 7 bases, there was a span of 8 bases. Germline V lookup: CDR1 SEHNR, CDR2 FQNEAQ (reference sequence). For the CDR3, the DNA is TGTGCCAGCAGCTTAGTGGGGGAACAGCCCCAGCATTTT. It translates to CASSLVGEQPQHF.

The table lists this clonotype with many counts. The rearrangement links TRBV6-1 to TRBJ1-2; a weak D match, TRBD1 (5 bases). The germline V gene encodes CDR1 MNHNS and CDR2 SASEGT. Trimming took 2 bases from V and 4 from J, leaving 11 bases between them. The CDR3 has 14 residues. The CDR3 DNA reads as TGTGCCAGCAGTGAATTTTTGCAGGGCTATGGCTACACCTTC. This translates into CASSEFLQGYGYTF.

This chain connects TRBV28 to TRBJ1-1; TRBD1 agrees at 8 bases. The CDR3 sequence is 14 residues long. The germline V gene encodes CDR1 MDHEN and CDR2 SYDVKM. V gave up 4 bases and J gave up 5 bases; unmatched junction bases: 6. CDR3 sequence: CASSSGGRWTEAFF. DNA for the CDR3: TGTGCCAGCAGTTCAGGGGGCCGGTGGACTGAAGCTTTCTTT.

J is TRBJ2-7 and V is TRBV2, with D unclear. CDR1 is SNHLY and CDR2 is FYNNEI in the germline V gene. The ends were cut back, 2 bases at V and 2 bases at J, with 10 bases in the middle. The CDR3 contains 14 residues. The CDR3 bases are TGTGCCAGCAGTGAAAGGCGGCTCCCCTACGAGCAGTACTTC. Translation: CASSERRLPYEQYF.

This clonotype was counted at least ten times. Written as DNA, the CDR3 is TGCGCCAGCAGCTTGTTGGCTAGGGGGAATGAGCAGTTCTTC. Translating gives CASSLLARGNEQFF. This rearrangement joins TRBV5-1 to TRBJ2-1, with D maybe TRBD1 (6 bases). This CDR3 region has 14 residues. The V gene's germline CDR1 is SGHRS and CDR2 YFSETQ. Trimming left V 1 base short and J 7 bases short, with 12 bases between.

This clonotype showed up many times. As DNA, the CDR3 is TGTGCCAGCAGGGATGGGACAGCTGGGGCCAACGTCCTGACTTTC. Translated, it gives CASRDGTAGANVLTF. The chain has TRBV28 and TRBJ2-6, with 7 bases fitting TRBD1. Trimming cost V 6 bases and J 2 bases; bases outside gene matches: 4. Per the germline V gene, CDR1 is MDHEN and CDR2 is SYDVKM. This CDR3 contains 15 residues.